Below, 25 T cell receptor beta chains from the same sample are listed, as sequenced in a study of T cell responses to AZD1222 COVID-19 vaccine. TCRdb's copy holds only in-frame clones and misses some; the assay was immunoSEQ multiplex PCR. The profile shows about 88,000 clones, around 92% of them singletons. Specimen: peripheral blood, collected on day 0 of AZD1222 vaccination. These receptors were obtained from an adult in good health.

The table lists this clone with a few counts. V is TRBV7-9 and J is TRBJ1-3; D is uncertain. The CDR3 spans 14 residues. Trimming left V 1 base short and J 4 bases short, with 8 bases between. CDR1 SEHNR and CDR2 FQNEAQ come from the germline V gene (reference sequence). Here the CDR3 reads CASSLGDWGNTIYF. The CDR3 DNA follows: TGTGCCAGCAGCTTAGGAGACTGGGGAAACACCATATATTTT.

The rearrangement links TRBV27 to TRBJ2-7, with TRBD1 matching over 9 bases. Unmatched junction bases numbered 6, after V lost 6 bases and J lost 0 bases. The CDR3 sequence is 15 residues long. Germline V gene data show CDR1 as MNHEY and CDR2 as SMNVEV (reference sequence). The CDR3 DNA reads TGTGCCAGCAGCCGGGGACAGGGTTACTCCTACGAGCAGTACTTC. This translates into CASSRGQGYSYEQYF.

The chain couples TRBV6-2 or TRBV6-3 to TRBJ2-5; no reliable D call. CDR1 and CDR2 from the germline V gene are MNHEY and SVGEGT. There are 16 residues in the CDR3. V was shortened by 2 bases and J by 7 bases, with 20 bases between the two germline ends. The CDR3 DNA is TGTGCCAGCAGTTACGGCCGGTTGGCTGGAAAGGGGACCCAGTACTTC. Translating gives CASSYGRLAGKGTQYF.

This chain joins TRBV30 and TRBJ1-5, with TRBD1 identical over 8 bases. The CDR3 runs to 16 residues. CDR1 GTSNPN and CDR2 SVGIG come from the germline V gene (reference sequence). The ends lost 5 bases at V and 0 bases at J; junction bases unmatched: 9. CDR3 nucleotides: TGTGCCTGGCGGACAGGGCGAACTTATAGCAATCAGCCCCAGCATTTT. Its protein is CAWRTGRTYSNQPQHF.

V is TRBV28 and J is TRBJ2-7, with 8 bases matching TRBD1. CDR1 MDHEN and CDR2 SYDVKM come from the germline V gene. The V gene end was trimmed by 7 bases and the J gene end by 5 bases; junction bases not matched to a gene: 10. There are 14 residues in the CDR3. CDR3 nucleotide sequence: TGTGCCAGCAAGGCGGGACAGGTATATGACGAGCAGTACTTC. Protein: CASKAGQVYDEQYF. The full variable domain, with the rest looked up from reference TRBV28 and TRBJ2-7, is DVKVTQSSRYLVKRTGEKVFLECVQDMDHENMFWYRQDPGLGLRLIYFSYDVKMKEKGDIPEGYSVSREKKERFSLILESASTNQTSMYLCASKAGQVYDEQYFGPGTRLTVT.

The chain is built from TRBV5-6 and TRBJ2-3; 9 bases are shared with TRBD1. With 6 bases clipped from V and 4 bases from J, the junction kept 6 bases outside the gene matches. This CDR3 spans 14 amino acids. Germline V gene data show CDR1 as SGHDT and CDR2 as YYEEEE. The CDR3 sequence is CASTRTGVADTQYF. CDR3 coding DNA: TGTGCCAGCACCAGGACAGGGGTGGCAGATACGCAGTATTTT.

This chain connects TRBV9 to TRBJ1-4; D is unclear. The CDR3 extends over 14 amino acids. The V and J ends lost 0 bases and 8 bases respectively, with 11 bases between them. Germline CDR1 SGDLS, CDR2 YYNGEE. The CDR3 region has the DNA TGTGCCAGCAGCGTAGGACCCGCAGAAGAAAAACTGTTTTTT. It specifies CASSVGPAEEKLFF.

This rearrangement joins TRBV7-9 to TRBJ2-5; the match to TRBD2 covers 11 bases. The CDR3 contains 16 residues. Germline assignment: CDR1 SEHNR and CDR2 FQNEAQ (reference sequence). With V trimmed by 3 bases and J by 0 bases, 3 bases remained unmatched. This chain's CDR3 is CASSFLGLADQETQYF. CDR3 coding DNA: TGTGCCAGCAGCTTCTTGGGACTAGCGGACCAAGAGACCCAGTACTTC.

This chain connects TRBV7-9 to TRBJ1-5; 7 bases match TRBD1. In germline, CDR1 is SEHNR, CDR2 FQNEAQ (reference sequence). The CDR3 runs to 13 residues. V shed 10 bases and J 4 bases; nucleotides not matched to a gene: 7. CDR3 residues: CATNDRENQPQHF. In DNA, the CDR3 is TGTGCCACCAATGACAGGGAAAATCAGCCCCAGCATTTT.

V usage is TRBV3-1 (or the pseudogene TRBV3-2) and J usage is TRBJ1-6, with TRBD1 as a possible D gene (5 bases). Germline V gene sequence: CDR1 LGHDT, CDR2 YNNKEL (reference sequence). The CDR3 length is 14 residues. The V gene lost 0 bases and the J gene lost 8 bases, with 8 bases spanning the gap. CDR3 residues: CASSQEVRDSPLHF. The CDR3, as DNA: TGTGCCAGCAGCCAAGAGGTCAGGGATTCACCCCTCCACTTT.

This chain uses TRBV24-1 with TRBJ1-5, with 8 positions matching TRBD1. Germline CDR1 KGHDR, CDR2 SFDVKD. With V trimmed by 4 bases and J by 6 bases, 7 bases remained unmatched. CDR3 size: 15 residues. The CDR3 loop reads CATSDSDRGSQPQHF. CDR3 bases: TGTGCCACCAGTGACTCAGACAGGGGTAGTCAGCCCCAGCATTTT.

This chain uses TRBV19 with TRBJ2-1; 11 bases match TRBD1. Germline V lookup: CDR1 LNHDA, CDR2 SQIVND (reference sequence). CDR3 size: 17 residues. The junction had 5 bases not matched to a gene; V was cut back by 1 base and J by 3 bases. The DNA of the CDR3 is TGTGCCAGTAGTATAGTTACCGGGACAGGGGGCTACAATGAGCAGTTCTTC. Protein: CASSIVTGTGGYNEQFF.

In its sample, this clone was seen once. The chain employs TRBV11-2 and TRBJ1-3; no reliable D call. Trimming left V 1 base short and J 2 bases short, with 12 bases between. CDR3 size: 16 residues. Germline CDR1 and CDR2: SGHAT and FQNNGV. In DNA, the CDR3 is TGTGCCAGCAGCTTAGGTCGGAGATTGACTGGAAACACCATATATTTT. Its translation: CASSLGRRLTGNTIYF.

As DNA, the CDR3 is TGTGCCAGCAGCCAAGTTTTCGGTCGGGCGGGAGGCCTGGGGAGCTCCTACAATGAGCAGTTCTTC. Translating it yields CASSQVFGRAGGLGSSYNEQFF. V usage is TRBV4-2 and J usage is TRBJ2-1; 8 nucleotides align to TRBD2. This CDR3 is built from 22 residues. After removal of 1 base from V and 0 bases from J, the junction contained 20 bases not matched to a gene. Germline CDR1 and CDR2: LGHNA and YNFKEQ.

This chain joins TRBV7-2 and TRBJ1-1; D gene uncertain. The CDR3 contains 13 residues. The germline CDR1 and CDR2 sequences are SGHTA and FQGNSA. With 4 bases removed from V and 2 bases from J, the gap between germline ends came to 8 bases. The CDR3, as DNA: TGTGCCAGCAGCTCTGGGCTTAACACTGAAGCTTTCTTT. This gives the protein CASSSGLNTEAFF.

The count of this clone is one. The genes are TRBV15 and TRBJ1-2; no reliable D call. The CDR3 sequence is 14 residues long. V dropped 0 bases and J dropped 8 bases, with 13 bases sitting between them. The germline V gene encodes CDR1 LNHNV and CDR2 YYDKDF (reference sequence). This CDR3 is CATSRDARYGGYTF. The CDR3 bases are TGTGCCACCAGCAGAGATGCCCGCTATGGCGGCTACACCTTC.

The chain carries TRBV5-1 and TRBJ2-1; D not certain. CDR3 size: 14 residues. Per the germline V gene, CDR1 is SGHRS and CDR2 is YFSETQ. V lost 5 bases to trimming and J lost 0 bases, with 9 bases between them. CDR3 nucleotides: TGCGCCAGCAGACCCGGGTCCTCCTACAATGAGCAGTTCTTC. As protein: CASRPGSSYNEQFF. The full variable domain, in which reference TRBV5-1 and TRBJ2-1 provide the parts outside the CDR3, is KAGVTQTPRYLIKTRGQQVTLSCSPISGHRSVSWYQQTPGQGLQFLFEYFSETQRNKGNFPGRFSGRQFSNSRSEMNVSTLELGDSALYLCASRPGSSYNEQFFGPGTRLTVL.

V is TRBV18 and J is TRBJ1-5; TRBD1 agrees at 7 bases. The ends lost 3 bases at V and 11 bases at J; junction bases unmatched: 13. This CDR3 comprises 15 residues. The V gene's germline CDR1 is KGHSH and CDR2 LQKENI. The chain's CDR3 is CASSPLQGQSLTQHF. The DNA of the CDR3 is TGTGCCAGCTCACCCTTACAGGGGCAAAGCTTGACCCAGCATTTT.

The rearrangement joins TRBV5-1 to TRBJ1-2, with D unclear. The CDR3 sequence is 17 residues long. The germline CDR1 and CDR2 sequences are SGHRS and YFSETQ. Between the trimmed V and J ends, which lost 0 bases and 7 bases, there was a span of 22 bases. The CDR3 DNA reads TGCGCCAGCAGCTTGGGGACTGTCGTGGGCCTGGGCCGTGGCTACACCTTC. It yields the protein CASSLGTVVGLGRGYTF.

The chain uses TRBV30 and TRBJ1-2; a possible D gene is TRBD1 (6 bases). Per germline, CDR1 GTSNPN and CDR2 SVGIG (reference sequence). The CDR3 contains 12 residues. V gave up 2 bases and J gave up 4 bases, with 8 bases separating them. CDR3 amino acids: CAWSRDTYGYTF. The CDR3 DNA follows: TGTGCCTGGAGTAGGGACACCTATGGCTACACCTTC.

DNA for the CDR3: TGTGCCAGCAGCCCACCCCCGACAGGGGGCGGTCAGCCCCAGCATTTT. It translates to CASSPPPTGGGQPQHF. This chain joins TRBV6-2 or TRBV6-3 and TRBJ1-5, with 10 bases that match TRBD1. V was pared by 6 bases and J by 6 bases, with 11 bases of the junction left unmatched. The CDR3 has 16 residues. Germline CDR1 reads MNHEY; CDR2 reads SVGEGT.

This rearrangement joins TRBV10-3 to TRBJ2-7; no definite D call. Germline V CDR1 and CDR2: ENHRY, SYGVKD. Trimming stripped 6 bases from V and 0 bases from J, with 9 bases between. The CDR3 has 13 amino acids. CDR3 region: CAIRELNSYEQYF. The CDR3 DNA follows: TGTGCCATCAGGGAGCTGAACTCCTACGAGCAGTACTTC.

This chain uses TRBV21-1 with TRBJ1-2; TRBD1 was called by the table and not checked on the DNA. TRBV21-1 is listed as a pseudogene. This CDR3 has 18 amino acids. Here the CDR3 reads CASKASRTRYPANYGYTF. CDR3 DNA sequence: TGTGCCAGCAAAGCTTCACGGACAAGATATCCCGCGAACTATGGCTACACCTTC.

The V and J genes are TRBV28 and TRBJ1-1; TRBD1 aligns across 8 bases. V lost 5 bases to trimming and J lost 1 base; unmatched junction nucleotides: 9. The CDR3 contains 16 residues. The germline V gene encodes CDR1 MDHEN and CDR2 SYDVKM. Here the CDR3 reads CASSPRRGQGNTEAFF. The CDR3 bases are TGTGCCAGCAGTCCACGCAGGGGGCAAGGGAACACTGAAGCTTTCTTT.

The chain joins TRBV7-3 to TRBJ1-1; D ambiguous. V was trimmed by 2 bases and J by 1 base, leaving 5 bases between them. Germline CDR1 reads SGHTA; CDR2 reads FQGTGA. There are 13 residues in the CDR3. CDR3 nucleotide sequence: TGTGCCAGCAGCTTATCGGGGAACACTGAAGCTTTCTTT. It is translated as CASSLSGNTEAFF. Based on the CDR3 plus reference TRBV7-3 and TRBJ1-1, the full variable domain is GAGVSQTPSNKVTEKGKYVELRCDPISGHTALYWYRQSLGQGPEFLIYFQGTGAADDSGLPNDRFFAVRPEGSVSTLKIQRTERGDSAVYLCASSLSGNTEAFFGQGTRLTVV.